This T cell receptor (beta chain) originates from a study of blood T cell repertoires in COVID-19. Study in general: Collection of acute and convalescent COVID-19 samples took place in the United States, Italy and Spain.

The CDR3 runs 14 residues. V shed 4 bases and J 3 bases; nucleotides not matched to a gene: 0. In germline, CDR1 is WNHNN, CDR2 SYGVQD (reference sequence). TCRdb keeps only in-frame clones here, not all; method: immunoSEQ multiplex PCR. Of around 140,000 clones in the sample, 88% were seen once. Sequencing used peripheral blood. The receptor was derived from a man between 65 and 85 years old with acute or convalescent COVID-19. This chain uses TRBV10-1 with TRBJ2-7; 13 bases align to TRBD2. CDR3 amino acids: CASSGTSGSYEQYF. CDR3 DNA sequence: TGCGCCAGCAGTGGGACTAGCGGGAGCTACGAGCAGTACTTC.